The T cell receptor beta chain under discussion was sequenced for a study of T cells in Graves' hyperthyroidism and ophthalmopathy (dated by TCRdb to the late 2010s). Context from the whole study: Peripheral blood was sampled at the time of initial diagnosis, prior to any treatment. To identify distinguishing TCR V-J signatures, a discovery cohort of about 100 patients was used, comprising 43 with Graves' ophthalmopathy and 57 with stable Graves' hyperthyroidism. Prospective prediction of ophthalmopathy was tested in an independent validation cohort consisting of some 20 hyperthyroidism patients and around 16 patients who later progressed to ophthalmopathy. The 100 or so discovery patients were divided at random into training and test sets in a 7:3 ratio. The study also compared thyroid tissue and blood T-cell repertoires from several Graves' hyperthyroidism patients. After blood sampling, hyperthyroidism patients were treated with methimazole at a starting dose of 30 mg daily, and ophthalmopathy patients were treated with high-dose intravenous methylprednisolone. TCR Vbeta CDR3 sequencing of 120 to 150 peripheral blood samples (roughly 41 ophthalmopathy, about 80 hyperthyroidism and some 17 progressor patients) is reported in the paper. General findings and caveats noted by the study authors: Ophthalmopathy was separated from stable hyperthyroidism by a 13 V-J signature model, with 85% to 90% sensitivity and approximately 84% specificity obtained in cross-validation and 80%/75% obtained in testing. In validation, the model predicted progression to ophthalmopathy with around 71% sensitivity and about 73% specificity, a median of 6.5 months before onset. Most expanded thyroid clonotypes (frequency above 0.001) were also detected in blood, suggesting blood repertoires may reflect thyroid immune responses. Sample size was not statistically predetermined, and investigators were not blinded to group allocation.

Amplification of TCR beta CDR3 regions was carried out from RNA transcripts. A first-round RT-PCR of the TCR CDR3 used the HTBI primer set with the Qiagen OneStep RT-PCR kit. Libraries were constructed in a second round of multiplex PCR, after which size selection and purification were carried out. Sequencing of the libraries was done on an Illumina HiSeq2000 using paired-end 100 bp reads. Turning to the authors' computational methods: SOAPnuke was used to process the raw data, removing reads that contained adapters or uncalled bases, had a mean Phred below 15, or lacked an exact match to the constant primer or identifier. High-quality paired reads were merged with COPE v1.2.5, and unique nucleotide sequences were defined as clonotypes. MiTCR v1.1 was used to align clonotypes to the IMGT TRBV, TRBD and TRBJ reference segments. Only V-J combinations with frequency above 0.0001, covering 99% to 99.2% of repertoires, were analysed. The TCS score was defined as the ratio of F50 (clonal expansion) to E x V (chaos), calculated using BLOSUM62-based TCRdist between CDR3 peptides within each V-J. Welch's t-statistics and random forest reduced around 550 V-J features to some 14, which were used in a naive Bayes classifier (R e1071). Using fastp at Q25 and MiXCR, TCRdb reprocessed the public reads and kept productive beta chains. Duplicate CDR3 protein sequences are folded into a single record with the most common DNA and genes. The V and J calls and clone size are TCRdb's, not the authors'. This sample lists roughly 700,000 distinct CDR3 sequences; 14% were detected once. The ten most abundant clones make up 10% of the sample.

Stable Graves' hyperthyroidism was defined as no progression to ophthalmopathy during 18 months of follow-up. Hyperthyroidism patients were newly diagnosed, had a disease duration of under 2 months, and were aged 18 to 65 years. Exclusion was applied to patients with uncontrolled infections, other autoimmune diseases, pregnancy or lactation. Diagnoses were based on clinical symptoms, serum thyroxine and TRAb, thyroid ultrasound and orbital computed tomography. Ficoll-Paque density gradient centrifugation was used to isolate PBMCs from 9.5 to 10 ml of fresh peripheral blood. Trizol reagent was used to extract total RNA, and RNA quality was then checked on an Agilent 2100 Bioanalyzer. In regard to this clonotype: Its recognized antigen is unknown. The junction differs from germline at one of its ends, possibly a read error.

In the germline V gene, CDR1 corresponds to MNHEY and CDR2 to SVGEGT. From the cysteine through the phenylalanine, the CDR3 covers 13 amino acids. CDR3 DNA only is kept here, 39 bases in frame from base 1. Sequenced material: blood. This receptor was taken from a woman aged 18 to 35 with Graves' hyperthyroidism. This chain is built from TRBV6-2 or TRBV6-3 and TRBJ2-1; 8 bases in between match TRBD1. The sequenced DNA is TGTGCCAGCAGTCCAACCAGGACAGGGCTCAGTTGCTTC. Translated, this is CASSPTRTGLSCF.